This T cell receptor beta chain appears in the sequencing data of a study of cytotoxic CD8 clonotypes in ibrutinib-treated CLL. The overall study: Among responders, some 25 were partial and 2 complete; after median about 72 months, about 15 stayed remitted and 12 progressed.

The CDR3 totals 15 residues. The ends were cut back, 5 bases at V and 6 bases at J, with 17 bases in the middle. The germline gives CDR1 MDHEN, CDR2 SYDVKM. Points on this clone: Antigen: not known.

TCRdb's copy holds only in-frame clones and misses some; the assay was immunoSEQ multiplex PCR. The repertoire holds hundreds of thousands of clones, just under 80% seen once, with over 6.5% in the top ten. General study results and limits: Contraction or stability on treatment was seen for public clonotypes, which were uncommon. The study found baseline clonality above age-matched healthy donors, tracking circulating CD8+ T-cell counts.

The material was PBMCs, obtained before ibrutinib treatment. V is TRBV28 and J is TRBJ1-5; a weak D match, TRBD1 (5 bases). This clonotype was obtained from a human donor with chronic lymphocytic leukemia. Written as DNA, the CDR3 is TGTGCCAGCAGTCCTAATACAGGCTTCCTTCAGCCCCAGCATTTT. Its translation is CASSPNTGFLQPQHF.